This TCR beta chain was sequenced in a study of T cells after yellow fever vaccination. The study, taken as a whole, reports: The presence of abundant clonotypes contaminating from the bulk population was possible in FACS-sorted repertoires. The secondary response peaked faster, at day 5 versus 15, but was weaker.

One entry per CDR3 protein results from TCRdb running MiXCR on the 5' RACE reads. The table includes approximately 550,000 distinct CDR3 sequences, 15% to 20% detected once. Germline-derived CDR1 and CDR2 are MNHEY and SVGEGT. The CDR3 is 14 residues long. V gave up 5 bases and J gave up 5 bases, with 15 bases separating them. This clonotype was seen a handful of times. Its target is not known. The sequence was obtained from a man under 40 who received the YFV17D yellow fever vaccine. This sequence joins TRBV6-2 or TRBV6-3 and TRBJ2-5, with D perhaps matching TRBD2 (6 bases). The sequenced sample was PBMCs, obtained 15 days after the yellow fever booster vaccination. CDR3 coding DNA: TGTGCCAGCAGTAACACTAGGAGCGGGGAGACCCAGTACTTC. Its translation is CASSNTRSGETQYF.